This T cell receptor (beta chain) is drawn from a study of blood T cell repertoires in COVID-19. Sequencing was performed with immunoSEQ multiplex PCR; in TCRdb, only in-frame clones are kept and a portion is missing. The sample has about 410,000 clones; around nine tenths are singletons. CDR3 length equals 13 residues. Germline CDR1 reads MDHEN; CDR2 reads SYDVKM. V lost 8 bases, J lost 5 bases, and 15 bases lay in between. This sequence joins TRBV28 and TRBJ1-1, with D hard to call. The origin of this receptor is a woman in her 40s with COVID-19, enrolled during active disease. The sequencing input was peripheral blood. This CDR3 reads CASCGPSVTEAFF. The CDR3 DNA follows: TGTGCCAGCTGTGGGCCCTCGGTGACTGAAGCTTTCTTT.